These 25 T cell receptor beta chains were sequenced from one sample in a study of T-cell memory formation after mild COVID-19. TCRdb redid the calling of the 5' RACE reads with MiXCR, one entry per CDR3 protein. The table includes 360,000 or so distinct CDR3 sequences, around 30% detected once. The source material was PBMCs or a T cell subset sorted from them (not recorded which). These receptors all come from an adult woman who had mild COVID-19 (a few samples of this study predate the infection). Cell type and time point are not known.

This chain connects TRBV6-2 or TRBV6-3 to TRBJ1-1; 7 bases fit TRBD1. The CDR3 runs 15 residues. The germline V gene has CDR1 MNHEY and CDR2 SVGEGT. With V trimmed by 6 bases and J by 6 bases, 13 bases remained unmatched. This CDR3 is CASRRGHVILSEAFF. For the CDR3, the DNA is TGTGCCAGCAGGAGGGGGCATGTCATACTCTCTGAAGCTTTCTTT.

This chain uses TRBV15 with TRBJ2-7; D may be TRBD2 (6 bases). Between the trimmed V and J ends, which lost 5 bases and 3 bases, there was a span of 11 bases. The germline gives CDR1 LNHNV, CDR2 YYDKDF (reference sequence). The CDR3 length is 13 residues. In DNA, the CDR3 is TGTGCCACCAGCCGCAGAGCGGGCTACGAGCAGTACTTC. As protein: CATSRRAGYEQYF.

The rearrangement uses TRBV11-2 and TRBJ2-3; D call uncertain. The germline gives CDR1 SGHAT, CDR2 FQNNGV. CDR3 length: 15 amino acids. V lost 0 bases and J 3 bases, leaving 10 bases between the germline ends. The CDR3 DNA sequence: TGTGCCAGCAGCTTAGATGGGGTGGGGACAGATACGCAGTATTTT. Translation: CASSLDGVGTDTQYF.

V gene TRBV12-3 or TRBV12-4 combines with J gene TRBJ1-4; 8 nucleotides align to TRBD1. This CDR3 spans 16 amino acids. The junction had 11 bases not matched to a gene; V was cut back by 6 bases and J by 5 bases. DNA for the CDR3: TGTGCCAGCAGACCGAGGACAGGGCCCTTGAATGAAAAACTGTTTTTT. Amino acids: CASRPRTGPLNEKLFF.

This sequence joins TRBV7-2 and TRBJ1-1; TRBD1 matches 10 bases. This CDR3 comprises 12 residues. In germline, CDR1 is SGHTA, CDR2 FQGNSA. V lost 3 bases to trimming and J lost 12 bases; unmatched junction nucleotides: 4. DNA for the CDR3: TGTGCCAGCAGCTTGGGACAGGGGAGGCCTTTCTTT. Protein: CASSLGQGRPFF.

V usage is TRBV15 and J usage is TRBJ2-1; 13 bases fit TRBD2. Trimming cost V 5 bases and J 10 bases; bases outside gene matches: 20. Germline V gene lookup returns CDR1 LNHNV and CDR2 YYDKDF (reference sequence). The CDR3 length is 19 residues. The CDR3 protein is CATSWPPGTDGLAGEEQFF. In DNA form, the CDR3 reads TGTGCCACCAGCTGGCCCCCTGGGACAGATGGACTAGCGGGAGAGGAGCAGTTCTTC. The whole variable domain, remainder taken from reference TRBV15 and TRBJ2-1, is DAMVIQNPRYQVTQFGKPVTLSCSQTLNHNVMYWYQQKSSQAPKLLFHYYDKDFNNEADTPDNFQSRRPNTSFCFLDIRSPGLGDTAMYLCATSWPPGTDGLAGEEQFFGPGTRLTVL.

This clonotype has a single count. The genes are TRBV5-1 and TRBJ1-2; 7 nucleotides align to TRBD1. The CDR3 runs 14 residues. CDR1 and CDR2 (germline): SGHRS, YFSETQ. V shed 4 bases, J shed 6 bases, and the junction held 9 bases outside the gene matches. This CDR3 reads CASSITGAYNGYTF. The CDR3 DNA is TGCGCCAGCAGCATTACAGGGGCGTATAATGGCTACACCTTC.

The V call is TRBV7-9, the J call TRBJ2-7; D unresolved. The V end lost 2 bases, the J end lost 3 bases, and 11 bases lay between the germline ends. There are 14 residues in the CDR3. Germline lookup yields CDR1 SEHNR and CDR2 FQNEAQ (reference sequence). The DNA of the CDR3 is TGTGCCAGCAGCTTAACAGTTTCAGTCTACGAGCAGTACTTC. Translating gives CASSLTVSVYEQYF.

V is TRBV24-1 and J is TRBJ1-5; 7 bases map to TRBD1. The ends lost 9 bases at V and 4 bases at J; junction bases unmatched: 8. CDR3 length: 14 residues. CDR1 is KGHDR and CDR2 is SFDVKD in the germline V gene. The CDR3 sequence is CATRAPGGNQPQHF. The CDR3 nucleotides are TGTGCCACCCGAGCCCCAGGGGGAAATCAGCCCCAGCATTTT.

V and J are TRBV7-2 and TRBJ2-3; 9 positions agree with TRBD2. V shed 2 bases, J shed 4 bases, and the junction held 10 bases outside the gene matches. CDR3 size: 17 residues. CDR1 SGHTA and CDR2 FQGNSA come from the germline V gene. CDR3 nucleotides: TGTGCCAGCAGCTTAAGTCGGTTAGCGGGAGCCCCAGATACGCAGTATTTT. It specifies CASSLSRLAGAPDTQYF.

Only a few counts were recorded for this clonotype. Here the CDR3 reads CASSLRTGGNYGYTF. The CDR3, as DNA: TGCGCCAGCAGCCTCCGGACAGGGGGAAACTATGGCTACACCTTC. V and J are TRBV4-1 and TRBJ1-2, with 10 bases that match TRBD1. CDR1 and CDR2 from the germline V gene are MGHRA and YSYEKL. The CDR3 covers 15 residues. V was clipped by 4 bases and J by 2 bases; unmatched bases: 4.

This clonotype was recorded many times. The chain recombines TRBV7-9 with TRBJ2-7; 13 bases are a match to TRBD2. This CDR3 has 18 amino acids. V was clipped by 5 bases and J by 0 bases; unmatched bases: 10. Germline-derived CDR1 and CDR2 are SEHNR and FQNEAQ (reference sequence). CDR3 sequence (DNA): TGTGCCAGCAGCGGGGGGACTAGCGGGGTTATTAGCTCCTACGAGCAGTACTTC. Its protein product is CASSGGTSGVISSYEQYF.

This chain joins TRBV4-1 and TRBJ1-5; D unresolved. Trimming left V 0 bases short and J 5 bases short, with 11 bases between. The CDR3 contains 15 residues. Germline V gives CDR1 MGHRA, CDR2 YSYEKL. CDR3 nucleotides: TGCGCCAGCAGCCAAGATCCAGGCGCCTATCAGCCCCAGCATTTT. It codes for CASSQDPGAYQPQHF.

The CDR3 coding sequence is TGTGCCAGCAGCTTTAGAATAGCCGGGGAGACCCAGTACTTC. This sequence encodes CASSFRIAGETQYF. The V gene is TRBV5-6, the J gene TRBJ2-5; D remains unclear. Germline V lookup: CDR1 SGHDT, CDR2 YYEEEE. This CDR3 is 14 amino acids long. With 2 bases removed from V and 5 bases from J, the gap between germline ends came to 13 bases.

This clonotype turned up a few times. V and J are TRBV27 and TRBJ2-1; D gene unclear. The germline V and J ends were trimmed by 5 bases and 5 bases, with 7 bases remaining between them. Per germline, CDR1 MNHEY and CDR2 SMNVEV (reference sequence). This CDR3 is 12 amino acids long. The CDR3 reads CASSLRNNEQFF. The CDR3 DNA is TGTGCCAGCAGTCTCAGGAACAATGAGCAGTTCTTC.

In this sample, this clonotype turned up a few times. V gene TRBV11-3 combines with J gene TRBJ2-2, with 8 bases identical to TRBD1. The ends lost 5 bases at V and 7 bases at J; junction bases unmatched: 6. The CDR3 runs 14 residues. Germline V lookup: CDR1 SGHNT, CDR2 YENEEA. The CDR3 coding sequence is TGTGCCAGCAGCAGTGACAGGGGAAACGGGGAGCTGTTTTTT. Protein: CASSSDRGNGELFF.

In this sample, this clonotype turned up a few times. The CDR3 coding sequence is TGCGCCAGCAGCTTGTGGGACAGCCAATACACTGAAGCTTTCTTT. Translation: CASSLWDSQYTEAFF. The chain employs TRBV5-1 and TRBJ1-1; TRBD1 matches 7 bases. The CDR3 extends over 15 amino acids. Germline V CDR1 and CDR2: SGHRS, YFSETQ. V trimming: 1 base; J trimming: 3 bases; junction bases outside the gene matches: 6.

Note on this clonotype: A junction end diverges from the germline sequence, so it may reflect a read error. V usage is TRBV5-1 and J usage is TRBJ2-5; 7 nucleotides match TRBD1. Germline V gene data show CDR1 as SGHRS and CDR2 as YFSETQ. The length of the CDR3 is 16 residues. The CDR3 DNA follows: TGCGCCAGCAGCATCGCCCCCGGGACAGTCCAAAAGACCCAGTACTTC. Its translation is CASSIAPGTVQKTQYF.

The CDR3 DNA reads as TGTGCCAGCAGTTTAACAGGGAAGGGAGCTAATCAGCCCCAGCATTTT. Its protein is CASSLTGKGANQPQHF. This chain uses TRBV12-3 or TRBV12-4 with TRBJ1-5, with a possible D match to TRBD1 (6 bases). V shed 2 bases and J shed 4 bases, with 15 bases lying between them. The length of the CDR3 is 16 residues.

This chain connects TRBV4-1 to TRBJ1-1; D uncertain. The CDR3 is made up of 14 amino acids. From germline, CDR1 is MGHRA and CDR2 YSYEKL. V dropped 0 bases and J dropped 1 base, with 6 bases sitting between them. The CDR3 sequence: CASSQDSRNTEAFF. The DNA of the CDR3 is TGCGCCAGCAGCCAAGATTCGAGGAACACTGAAGCTTTCTTT.

The rearrangement joins TRBV19 to TRBJ1-3; no firm D call. The germline V gene encodes CDR1 LNHDA and CDR2 SQIVND (reference sequence). Trimming removed 6 bases from V and 4 bases from J, with 13 bases in between. CDR3 length: 14 amino acids. The CDR3 sequence: CASSMGWTGNTIYF. The CDR3 coding sequence is TGTGCCAGTAGCATGGGTTGGACGGGAAACACCATATATTTT. Full variable domain (outside the CDR3, taken from reference TRBV19 and TRBJ1-3): DGGITQSPKYLFRKEGQNVTLSCEQNLNHDAMYWYRQDPGQGLRLIYYSQIVNDFQKGDIAEGYSVSREKKESFPLTVTSAQKNPTAFYLCASSMGWTGNTIYFGEGSWLTVV.

The V and J genes are TRBV24-1 and TRBJ2-3; D is undetermined. The germline gives CDR1 KGHDR, CDR2 SFDVKD. V gave up 3 bases and J gave up 4 bases, with 10 bases separating them. This CDR3 spans 14 amino acids. The CDR3 DNA reads as TGTGCCACCAGTGATCCCTCCCCAGCAGATACGCAGTATTTT. It is translated as CATSDPSPADTQYF.

The chain has TRBV5-1 and TRBJ2-1; perhaps TRBD1 as D (7 bases). The CDR3 loop spans 19 amino acids. Germline V CDR1 and CDR2: SGHRS, YFSETQ. Trimming took off 0 bases at V and 0 bases at J, with 19 bases between the two ends. CDR3: CASSLVGGGTASSYNEQFF. The CDR3 region has the DNA TGCGCCAGCAGCTTGGTAGGTGGGGGGACAGCAAGCTCCTACAATGAGCAGTTCTTC.

The chain combines TRBV21-1 with TRBJ2-6; no check of the table's D call, TRBD1, against the DNA was made. TRBV21-1 is noted as a pseudogene. There are 14 residues in the CDR3. As DNA, the CDR3 is TGTGCCAGCAGTGACAGGGGTGGGGCCAACGTCCTGACTTTC. This translates into CASSDRGGANVLTF.

The chain recombines TRBV9 with TRBJ2-1; 7 bases fit TRBD1. This CDR3 spans 17 amino acids. Trimming at V came to 2 bases and at J to 4 bases, leaving 12 bases not matched to a gene. In germline, CDR1 is SGDLS, CDR2 YYNGEE. The CDR3 here is CASSVTGAGFLYNEQFF. The CDR3, as DNA: TGTGCCAGCAGCGTCACAGGGGCCGGCTTCCTATACAATGAGCAGTTCTTC. The full variable domain, rest sourced from reference TRBV9 and TRBJ2-1, is DSGVTQTPKHLITATGQRVTLRCSPRSGDLSVYWYQQSLDQGLQFLIQYYNGEERAKGNILERFSAQQFPDLHSELNLSSLELGDSALYFCASSVTGAGFLYNEQFFGPGTRLTVL.